This T cell receptor beta chain was sequenced in a study of T cell responses to AZD1222 COVID-19 vaccine. Study results and caveats: An increase in Spike-specific TCR breadth and depth was observed after two AZD1222 doses. Clonal diversity was possibly underestimated; the donors were predominantly white British and more often female.

Comments on this clone: Antigen unknown.

The V gene's germline CDR1 is MNHNS and CDR2 SASEGT. The CDR3 consists of 15 residues. V shed 3 bases and J shed 2 bases, with 14 bases lying between them. TCRdb keeps only in-frame clones here, not all; method: immunoSEQ multiplex PCR. There are approximately 180,000 clones in the sample; 75% to 90% occur only once, and 3.5% to 5.5% lies in the top ten. The chain joins TRBV6-1 to TRBJ2-7; tentative D call: TRBD1 (6 bases). The sequence was obtained from an adult who received the MenACWY meningococcal vaccine as a control. Material: peripheral blood, obtained 28 days after the second dose of the MenACWY control vaccine. In nucleotides, the CDR3 is TGTGCCAGCAGTGATCGAGGACAGATTCCCTACGAGCAGTACTTC. Translation: CASSDRGQIPYEQYF.